The 14 T cell receptor beta chains listed next were all sequenced from one sample in a study of cytomegalovirus exposure and HLA in healthy donors. Both 60 Vbeta primers and 13 Jbeta primers went into the PCR. Generated by immunoSEQ multiplex PCR, the TCRdb table keeps only in-frame clones and is missing some. The repertoire holds approximately 69,000 clones, with 65% to 80% as singletons. The sample comprised PBMCs. All receptors come from a man aged 40-55 years in good health and CMV-seropositive.

This clone was observed a single time. The V call is TRBV6-5, the J call TRBJ2-1; D gene ambiguous. The CDR3 consists of 14 residues. Per the germline V gene, CDR1 is MNHEY and CDR2 is SVGAGI. Trimming removed 2 bases at V and 1 base at J, with 6 bases between. The CDR3 bases are TGTGCCAGCAGTTACGGAGAATCCTACAATGAGCAGTTCTTC. This codes for CASSYGESYNEQFF.

This clone was counted only a few times. V and J are TRBV6-1 and TRBJ2-3; D gene uncertain. The CDR3 is 12 amino acids. The V end was cut by 7 bases, the J end by 1 base, with 6 bases between. Germline V lookup: CDR1 MNHNS, CDR2 SASEGT. CDR3 residues: CASMAGTDTQYF. As DNA, the CDR3 is TGTGCCAGCATGGCGGGCACAGATACGCAGTATTTT.

This sequence joins TRBV7-9 and TRBJ1-1, with TRBD1 as a possible D gene (5 bases). This CDR3 region has 14 residues. With 6 bases removed from V and 3 bases from J, the gap between germline ends came to 14 bases. Germline CDR1 and CDR2: SEHNR and FQNEAQ (reference sequence). CDR3 sequence reads: CASSIGGGYTEAFF. The CDR3 DNA follows: TGTGCCAGCAGTATCGGTGGGGGGTACACTGAAGCTTTCTTT.

DNA for the CDR3: TGTGCCAGCAGTGAATGGTACGGGACAGAAGATGGCTACACCTTC. Translated: CASSEWYGTEDGYTF. The rearrangement links TRBV25-1 to TRBJ1-2; 7 bases map to TRBD1. Germline V lookup: CDR1 MGHDK, CDR2 SYGVNS. The trim removed 1 base at V and 6 bases at J, leaving 8 bases unmatched. The CDR3 contains 15 residues.

The chain is built from TRBV5-1 and TRBJ2-3; 7 bases match TRBD2. The ends lost 0 bases at V and 6 bases at J; junction bases unmatched: 7. The CDR3 consists of 15 residues. Germline loops: CDR1 SGHRS, CDR2 YFSETQ. CDR3 coding DNA: TGCGCCAGCAGCTTGGAAGGAGCGGGGAGGGATACGCAGTATTTT. Protein: CASSLEGAGRDTQYF.

J is TRBJ2-3 and V is TRBV2; D gene ambiguous. This CDR3 region has 14 residues. Trimming removed 6 bases from V and 4 bases from J, with 14 bases in between. From germline, CDR1 is SNHLY and CDR2 FYNNEI. CDR3 sequence: CASRATPQADTQYF. CDR3 sequence (DNA): TGTGCCAGCAGAGCTACCCCGCAGGCAGATACGCAGTATTTT.

This rearrangement joins TRBV7-2 to TRBJ1-2; 8 bases align to TRBD1. Germline values: CDR1 SGHTA, CDR2 FQGNSA. This CDR3 region has 16 residues. Trimming took 1 base from V and 6 from J; bases not matched to a gene: 10. This chain's CDR3 is CASSLVYQDRANGYTF. Here the CDR3 DNA reads TGTGCCAGCAGCTTAGTCTATCAGGACAGGGCTAATGGCTACACCTTC.

This clone was seen only a few times. J is TRBJ2-5 and V is TRBV30; a weak D match, TRBD2 (6 bases). The J call is doubtful: the DNA matches TRBJ2-7 better. CDR3 length: 13 amino acids. Germline V lookup: CDR1 GTSNPN, CDR2 SVGIG (reference sequence). This CDR3 is CAWSGLAGNEQYF. CDR3 coding DNA: TGTGCCTGGAGTGGACTGGCGGGGAACGAGCAGTACTTC.

This chain's CDR3 is CASSPERESGYTF. CDR3 sequence (DNA): TGTGCCAGCAGCCCAGAGAGGGAATCTGGCTACACCTTC. The chain joins TRBV2 to TRBJ1-2, with unresolved D. CDR1 is SNHLY, CDR2 FYNNEI, per germline. The length of the CDR3 is 13 residues. Trimming removed 6 bases at V and 7 bases at J, with 15 bases between.

V and J are TRBV11-1 and TRBJ2-3, with 8 bases lining up with TRBD1. The CDR3 loop spans 15 amino acids. Germline CDR1 and CDR2: SGHAT and FQDESV (reference sequence). J was trimmed by 2 bases and V by 5 bases; bases with no gene match: 6. The CDR3 reads CASSQRTGYTDTQYF. CDR3 coding DNA: TGTGCCAGCAGCCAAAGGACAGGGTACACAGATACGCAGTATTTT.

Only one count was recorded for this clone. The rearrangement joins TRBV6-6 to TRBJ2-2; D might be TRBD1 (6 bases). V lost 0 bases, J lost 6 bases, and 11 bases lay in between. This CDR3 spans 15 amino acids. Germline V lookup: CDR1 MNHNY, CDR2 SVGAGI (reference sequence). The CDR3 sequence is CASSYSPRGSGELFF. In DNA, the CDR3 is TGTGCCAGCAGTTACTCGCCGAGGGGGTCCGGGGAGCTGTTTTTT.

The chain has TRBV6-1 and TRBJ1-5; D is unresolved. CDR1 MNHNS and CDR2 SASEGT come from the germline V gene. The CDR3 is 11 amino acids. Trimming cost V 4 bases and J 12 bases, with 10 bases left between them. CDR3 DNA: TGTGCCAGCAGTGGTCGGGGTTACCAGCATTTT. As protein: CASSGRGYQHF.

V gene TRBV15 combines with J gene TRBJ2-3, with D possibly matching TRBD2 (5 bases). V shed 1 base and J shed 1 base, with 15 bases lying between them. The V gene's germline CDR1 is LNHNV and CDR2 YYDKDF (reference sequence). The CDR3 loop spans 17 amino acids. For the CDR3, the DNA is TGTGCCACCAGCAGAGGGGCAGAGGGTTCAGGCACAGATACGCAGTATTTT. Translation gives CATSRGAEGSGTDTQYF.

The chain joins TRBV11-2 to TRBJ2-5, with 9 nucleotides matching TRBD2. The CDR3 loop spans 16 amino acids. Germline V CDR1 and CDR2: SGHAT, FQNNGV. V was clipped by 5 bases and J by 2 bases; unmatched bases: 9. The CDR3 is CASSPWASGDQETQYF. Written as DNA, the CDR3 is TGTGCCAGCAGCCCGTGGGCTAGCGGGGATCAAGAGACCCAGTACTTC.